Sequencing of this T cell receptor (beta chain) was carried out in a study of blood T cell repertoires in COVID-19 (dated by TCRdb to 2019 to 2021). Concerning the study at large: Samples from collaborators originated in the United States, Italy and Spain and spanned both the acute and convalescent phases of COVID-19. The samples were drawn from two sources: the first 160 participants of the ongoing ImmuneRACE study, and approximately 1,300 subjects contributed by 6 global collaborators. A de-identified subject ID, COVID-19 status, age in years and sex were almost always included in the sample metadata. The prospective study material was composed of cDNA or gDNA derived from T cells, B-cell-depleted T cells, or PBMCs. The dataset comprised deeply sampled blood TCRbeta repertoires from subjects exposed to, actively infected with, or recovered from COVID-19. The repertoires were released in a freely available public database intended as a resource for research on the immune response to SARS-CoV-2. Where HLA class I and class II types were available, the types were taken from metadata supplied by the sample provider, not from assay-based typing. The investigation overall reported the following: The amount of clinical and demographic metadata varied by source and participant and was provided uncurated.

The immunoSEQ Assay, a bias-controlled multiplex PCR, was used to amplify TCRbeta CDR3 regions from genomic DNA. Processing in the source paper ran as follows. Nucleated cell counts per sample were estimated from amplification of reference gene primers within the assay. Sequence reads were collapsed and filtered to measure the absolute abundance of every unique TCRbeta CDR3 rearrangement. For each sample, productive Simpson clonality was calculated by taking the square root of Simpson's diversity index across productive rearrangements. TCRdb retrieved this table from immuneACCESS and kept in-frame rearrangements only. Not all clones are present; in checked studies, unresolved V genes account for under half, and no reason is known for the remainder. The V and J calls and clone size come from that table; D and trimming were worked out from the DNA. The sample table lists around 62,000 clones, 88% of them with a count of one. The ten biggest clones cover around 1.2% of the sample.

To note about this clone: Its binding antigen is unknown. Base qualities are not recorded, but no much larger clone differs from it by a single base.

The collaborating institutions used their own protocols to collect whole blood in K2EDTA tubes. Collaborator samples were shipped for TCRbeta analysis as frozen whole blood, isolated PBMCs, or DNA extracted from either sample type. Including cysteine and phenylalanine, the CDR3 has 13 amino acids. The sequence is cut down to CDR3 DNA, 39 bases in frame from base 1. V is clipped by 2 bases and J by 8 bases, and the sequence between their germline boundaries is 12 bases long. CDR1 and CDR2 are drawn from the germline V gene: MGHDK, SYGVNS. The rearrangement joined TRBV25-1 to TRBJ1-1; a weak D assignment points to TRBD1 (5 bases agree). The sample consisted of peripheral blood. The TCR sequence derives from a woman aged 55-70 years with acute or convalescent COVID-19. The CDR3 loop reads CASSEEGRGEAFF. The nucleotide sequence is TGTGCCAGCAGTGAAGAGGGGCGGGGGGAAGCTTTCTTT. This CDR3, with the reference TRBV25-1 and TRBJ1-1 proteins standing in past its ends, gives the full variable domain EADIYQTPRYLVIGTGKKITLECSQTMGHDKMYWYQQDPGMELHLIHYSYGVNSTEKGDLSSESTVSRIRTEHFPLTLESARPSHTSQYLCASSEEGRGEAFFGQGTRLTVV.